The sequence of this TCR beta chain was determined in a study of beta chain features in type 1 diabetes. Findings and limits, study-wide: Moderate but significant shortening of TCRB CDR3s was recorded in all four CD4+ subsets from Type 1 diabetes patients.

Expressed TCRB transcripts were sequenced, since all the RNA that had been isolated was reverse transcribed. Clones were sequenced by immunoSEQ multiplex PCR, and TCRdb holds only the in-frame ones, with some missing. The table lists about 240,000 clones, approximately 13% of them singletons. Germline CDR1 reads SNHLY; CDR2 reads FYNNEI. The CDR3 loop spans 15 amino acids. A remark on this clone: Its antigen is as yet unknown. Its ends do not fully match the called genes, so a read error is possible.

V usage is TRBV2 and J usage is TRBJ1-2, with TRBD1 identical over 9 bases. Sequenced material: naive CD4+ T cells from blood. The sequence came from a man younger than 40 with type 1 diabetes. CDR3 nucleotide sequence: TGTGCCAGCAGGGAAGATACAGGGGGCGCTGAGGGCTACACCTTC. Encoded protein: CASREDTGGAEGYTF.